This TCR beta chain came from a study of T cell responses to AZD1222 COVID-19 vaccine. Whole-study results and caveats: AZD1222 recipients seropositive at baseline numbered only five or six. CD4 TCRs linked to vaccination spanned spike, dominating at 160-218 and 743-854. Spike-specific TCR breadth and depth both grew after two AZD1222 doses. Reports indicate that nearly half of spike-specific TCRs are directed at unmutated variant regions.

Remarks on this clone: Its antigen is undetermined.

The CDR3 has 15 amino acids. V lost 9 bases, J lost 3 bases, and 7 bases stayed unmatched. The V gene's germline CDR1 is KGHDR and CDR2 SFDVKD. The assay was immunoSEQ multiplex PCR, and TCRdb's table has in-frame clones only and misses some. The sample includes 95,000 to 150,000 clones, just over 90% of them seen just once. This specimen consisted of peripheral blood, obtained on day 0 of AZD1222 vaccination. This receptor was obtained from an adult in good health. V usage is TRBV24-1 and J usage is TRBJ1-5; 10 positions agree with TRBD1. The CDR3 nucleotides are TGTGCCACCTCCCCCGGGACAGGGGTCAATCAGCCCCAGCATTTT. Translated: CATSPGTGVNQPQHF.